The sequence of this T cell receptor (beta chain) was determined in a study of blood T cell repertoires in COVID-19 (dated by TCRdb to the early 2020s). About the study as a whole: Samples covering the acute and convalescent phases of COVID-19 were provided by collaborators in the United States, Italy and Spain. The material from the prospective study consisted of cDNA or gDNA derived from T cells, B-cell-depleted T cells, or PBMCs. Deeply sampled blood TCRbeta repertoires from subjects exposed to, actively infected with, or recovered from COVID-19 were included in the dataset. The repertoires were released in a freely available public database intended as a resource for research on the immune response to SARS-CoV-2. Samples came from the ongoing ImmuneRACE study (first 160 participants) plus 1,254 subjects from 6 global collaborators. A de-identified subject ID, COVID-19 status, age in years and sex were almost always included in the sample metadata. HLA class I and class II types, where available, came from metadata supplied by the sample provider rather than from assay-based typing. Paper-wide results and their limitations: How much clinical and demographic metadata was included differed by source and by participant, and the metadata was provided uncurated.

TCRbeta CDR3 regions were amplified from genomic DNA using the immunoSEQ Assay, a bias-controlled multiplex PCR. The authors' pipeline ran thus. Nucleated cell counts per sample were estimated from amplification of reference gene primers within the assay. Sequence reads were collapsed and filtered to measure the absolute abundance of every unique TCRbeta CDR3 rearrangement. For each sample, productive Simpson clonality was calculated by taking the square root of Simpson's diversity index across productive rearrangements. The table comes from immuneACCESS by way of TCRdb, which keeps in-frame sequences with V and J called. Part of the clones is missing from these tables; in studies checked, under half for an unresolved V gene and the rest for unknown reasons. V, J and clone size are those of that table, while D and trimming were read from the DNA. The sample includes 150,000 or so clones, with 88% observed a single time. The biggest ten clones account for 2% to 2.5% of the sample.

As regards this clone: Its specific antigen is unknown. Nothing much larger sits one base from this clone, and base qualities are not available.

CDR1 and CDR2 (KGHSH, LQKENI) derive from the germline V gene. The CDR3 starts with the cysteine, ends with the phenylalanine, and has 15 residues. Only the CDR3 portion is preserved as DNA: 45 bases, with reading frame beginning at the first base. V drops 0 bases and J drops 1 base, leaving 8 bases in between. Collaborating institutions collected whole blood in K2EDTA tubes following their own protocols. Collaborator samples were shipped for TCRbeta analysis as frozen whole blood, isolated PBMCs, or DNA extracted from either sample type. Sequencing used peripheral blood. This receptor chain uses TRBV18 and TRBJ2-3; a weak D assignment points to TRBD1 (5 bases agree). This clonotype was sampled from a human donor in a cohort sampled during active COVID-19. The bases read TGTGCCAGCTCACCACCAGGGGCCCGCACAGATACGCAGTATTTT. Its translation is CASSPPGARTDTQYF.